This TCR beta chain was identified in a study of T-cell reconstitution after alpha-beta-depleted transplantation in children. This clonotype was detected ten times or more. The target antigen is unknown. Study outcomes and limitations: T-cell numbers and diversity, one year after transplant, stemmed largely from T cells that were newly produced. Surviving recipient cells, namely T cells and thymic progenitors, were the source of high day-60 TCRbeta diversity in some patients.

The TCRbeta library was prepared with unique molecular identifiers. TCRdb itself ran the PCR reads through MiXCR, one entry per CDR3 protein. The table records 95,000 to 150,000 distinct CDR3 sequences, 23% of them present only once. Trimming cost V 7 bases and J 7 bases; bases outside gene matches: 10. This CDR3 has 14 amino acids. The germline gives CDR1 SGHRS, CDR2 YFSETQ. The input for sequencing was PBMCs, mostly from graft donor cells, taken 180 days after TCRalphabeta/CD19-depleted stem cell transplant. The V call is TRBV5-1, the J call TRBJ2-2; 7 bases match TRBD1. This TCR came from a male patient between 2 and 10 years old who had a stem cell transplant for chronic granulomatous disease, so the T cells may come from the graft donor. The CDR3 coding sequence is TGCGCCAGCGGCGACAGGGAGCTAGACGGGGAGCTGTTTTTT. It specifies CASGDRELDGELFF.